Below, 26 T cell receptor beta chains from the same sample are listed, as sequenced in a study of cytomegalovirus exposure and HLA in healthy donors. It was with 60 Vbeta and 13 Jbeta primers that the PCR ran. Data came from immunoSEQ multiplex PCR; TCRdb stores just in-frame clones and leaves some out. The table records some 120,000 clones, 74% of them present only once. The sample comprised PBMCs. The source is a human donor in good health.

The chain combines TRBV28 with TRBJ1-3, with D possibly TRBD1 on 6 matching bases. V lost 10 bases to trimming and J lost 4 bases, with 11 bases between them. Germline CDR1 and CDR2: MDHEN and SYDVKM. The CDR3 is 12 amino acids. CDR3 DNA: TGTGCCACCGAGACAGGAGGAAACACCATATATTTT. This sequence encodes CATETGGNTIYF.

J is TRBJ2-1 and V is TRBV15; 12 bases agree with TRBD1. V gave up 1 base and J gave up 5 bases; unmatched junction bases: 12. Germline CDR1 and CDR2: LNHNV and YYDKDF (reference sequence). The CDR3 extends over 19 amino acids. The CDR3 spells CATSRGGQGARRNDNEQFF. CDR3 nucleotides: TGTGCCACCAGCAGAGGGGGACAGGGGGCGAGAAGAAATGACAATGAGCAGTTCTTC.

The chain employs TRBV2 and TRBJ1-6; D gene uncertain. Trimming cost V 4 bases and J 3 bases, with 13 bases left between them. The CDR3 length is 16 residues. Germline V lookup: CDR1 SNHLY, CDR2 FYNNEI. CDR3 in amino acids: CASSAREAYYNSPLHF. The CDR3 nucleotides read TGTGCCAGCAGTGCCCGGGAGGCCTACTATAATTCACCCCTCCACTTT.

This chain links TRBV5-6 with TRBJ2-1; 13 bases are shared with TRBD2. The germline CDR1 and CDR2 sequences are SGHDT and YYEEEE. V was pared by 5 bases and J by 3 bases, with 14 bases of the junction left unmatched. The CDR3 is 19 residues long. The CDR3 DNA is TGTGCCAGCAGGCCTGCGACTAGCGGGAGGCCTCCCCGCTACAATGAGCAGTTCTTC. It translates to CASRPATSGRPPRYNEQFF.

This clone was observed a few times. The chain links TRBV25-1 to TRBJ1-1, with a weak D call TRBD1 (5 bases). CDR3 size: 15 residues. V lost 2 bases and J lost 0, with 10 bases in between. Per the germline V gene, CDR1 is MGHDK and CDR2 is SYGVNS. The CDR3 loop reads CASSEMRGMNTEAFF. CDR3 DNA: TGTGCCAGCAGTGAAATGCGGGGCATGAACACTGAAGCTTTCTTT.

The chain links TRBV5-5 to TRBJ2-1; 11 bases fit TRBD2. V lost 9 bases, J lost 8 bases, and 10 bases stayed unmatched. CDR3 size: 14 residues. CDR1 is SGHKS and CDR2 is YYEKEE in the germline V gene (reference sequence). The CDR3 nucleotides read TGTGCCACCAGAATTCTACTAGCGGGGGATGAGCAGTTCTTC. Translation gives CATRILLAGDEQFF.

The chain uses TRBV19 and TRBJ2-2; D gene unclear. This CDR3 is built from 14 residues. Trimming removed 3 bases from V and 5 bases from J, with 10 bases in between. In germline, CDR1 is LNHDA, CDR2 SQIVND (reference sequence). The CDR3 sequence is CASSILGDTGELFF. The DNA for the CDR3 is TGTGCCAGTAGTATTCTCGGAGATACCGGGGAGCTGTTTTTT.

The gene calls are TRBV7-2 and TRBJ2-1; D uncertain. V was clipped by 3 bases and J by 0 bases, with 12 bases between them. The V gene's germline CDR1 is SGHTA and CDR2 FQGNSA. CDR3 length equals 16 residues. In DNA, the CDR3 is TGTGCCAGCAGCTTTATCCGCTCGAGCTCCTACAATGAGCAGTTCTTC. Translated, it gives CASSFIRSSSYNEQFF.

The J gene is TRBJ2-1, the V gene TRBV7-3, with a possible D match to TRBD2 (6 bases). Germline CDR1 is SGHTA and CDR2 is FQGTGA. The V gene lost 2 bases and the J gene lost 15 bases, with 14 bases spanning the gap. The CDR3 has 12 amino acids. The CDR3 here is CASSLGAGVPFF. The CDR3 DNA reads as TGTGCCAGCAGCTTAGGAGCGGGTGTTCCGTTCTTC.

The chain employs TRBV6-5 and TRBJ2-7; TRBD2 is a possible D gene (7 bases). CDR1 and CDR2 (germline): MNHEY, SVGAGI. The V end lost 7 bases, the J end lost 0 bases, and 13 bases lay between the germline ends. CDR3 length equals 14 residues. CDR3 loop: CASTARGLSYEQYF. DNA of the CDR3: TGTGCCAGCACAGCGCGGGGGCTCTCCTACGAGCAGTACTTC.

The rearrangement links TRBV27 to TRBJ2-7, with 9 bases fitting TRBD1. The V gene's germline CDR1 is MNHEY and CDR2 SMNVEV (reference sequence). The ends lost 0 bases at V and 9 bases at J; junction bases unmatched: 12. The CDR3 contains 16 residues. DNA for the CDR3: TGTGCCAGCAGTTTATCGACGGGACAGGGTCCCGTAGGGCAGTACTTC. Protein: CASSLSTGQGPVGQYF.

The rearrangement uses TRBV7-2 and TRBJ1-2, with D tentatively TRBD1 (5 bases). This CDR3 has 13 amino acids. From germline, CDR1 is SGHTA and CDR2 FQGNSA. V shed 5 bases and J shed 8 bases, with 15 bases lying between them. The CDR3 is CASSADGTRGYTF. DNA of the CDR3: TGTGCCAGCAGCGCAGACGGGACTCGGGGCTACACCTTC.

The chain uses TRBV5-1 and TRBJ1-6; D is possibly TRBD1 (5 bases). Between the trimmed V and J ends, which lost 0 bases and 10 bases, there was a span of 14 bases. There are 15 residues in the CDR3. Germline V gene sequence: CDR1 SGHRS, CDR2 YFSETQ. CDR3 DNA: TGCGCCAGCAGCTTGGGGGGCAGGGCGAGATCACCCCTCCACTTT. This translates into CASSLGGRARSPLHF.

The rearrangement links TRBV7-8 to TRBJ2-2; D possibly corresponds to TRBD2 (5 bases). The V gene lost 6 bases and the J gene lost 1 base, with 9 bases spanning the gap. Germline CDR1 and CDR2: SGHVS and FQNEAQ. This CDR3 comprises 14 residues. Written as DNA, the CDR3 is TGTGCCAGCAGGGTACTAGAGAACACCGGGGAGCTGTTTTTT. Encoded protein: CASRVLENTGELFF.

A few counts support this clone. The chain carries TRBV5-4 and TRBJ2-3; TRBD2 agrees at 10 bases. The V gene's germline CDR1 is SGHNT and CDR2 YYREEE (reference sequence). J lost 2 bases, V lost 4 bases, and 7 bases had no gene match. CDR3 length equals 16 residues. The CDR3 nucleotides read TGTGCCAGCAGCCCCCGTAGCGGGGGGATCACAGATACGCAGTATTTT. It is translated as CASSPRSGGITDTQYF.

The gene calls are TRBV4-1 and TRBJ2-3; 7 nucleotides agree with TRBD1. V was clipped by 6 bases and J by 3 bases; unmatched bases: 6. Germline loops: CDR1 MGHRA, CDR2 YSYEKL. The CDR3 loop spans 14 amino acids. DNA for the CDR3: TGCGCCAGCAGTCCGAGACAGGGAACAGATACGCAGTATTTT. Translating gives CASSPRQGTDTQYF.

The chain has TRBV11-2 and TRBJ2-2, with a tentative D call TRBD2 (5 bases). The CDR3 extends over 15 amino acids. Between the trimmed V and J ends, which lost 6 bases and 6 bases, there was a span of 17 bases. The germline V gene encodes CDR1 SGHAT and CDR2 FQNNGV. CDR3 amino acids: CASRLDLRRAGELFF. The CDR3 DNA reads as TGTGCCAGCAGACTAGACCTGAGACGGGCCGGGGAGCTGTTTTTT.

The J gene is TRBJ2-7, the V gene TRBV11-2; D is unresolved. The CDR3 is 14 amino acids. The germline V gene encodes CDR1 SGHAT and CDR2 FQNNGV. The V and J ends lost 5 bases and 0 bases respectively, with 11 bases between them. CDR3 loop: CASSVVGPSYEQYF. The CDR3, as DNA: TGTGCCAGCAGCGTCGTTGGGCCCTCCTACGAGCAGTACTTC.

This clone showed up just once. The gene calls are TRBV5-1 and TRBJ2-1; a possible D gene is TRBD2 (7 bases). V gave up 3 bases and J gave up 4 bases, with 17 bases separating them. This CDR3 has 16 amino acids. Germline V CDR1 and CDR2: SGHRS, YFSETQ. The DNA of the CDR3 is TGCGCCAGCAGCTCGGGGGGCTCTTGGGGTTACAATGAGCAGTTCTTC. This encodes CASSSGGSWGYNEQFF.

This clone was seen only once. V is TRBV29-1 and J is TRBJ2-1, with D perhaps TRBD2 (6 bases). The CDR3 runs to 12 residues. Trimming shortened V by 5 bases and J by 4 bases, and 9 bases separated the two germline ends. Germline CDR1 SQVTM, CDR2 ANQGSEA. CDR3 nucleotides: TGCAGCGTTAGGGACTTTTACAATGAGCAGTTCTTC. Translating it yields CSVRDFYNEQFF.

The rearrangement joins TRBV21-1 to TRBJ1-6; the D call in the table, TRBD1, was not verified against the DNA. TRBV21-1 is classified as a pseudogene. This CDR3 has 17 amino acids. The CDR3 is CASSKGTGEAYNSPLHF. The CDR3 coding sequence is TGTGCCAGCAGCAAAGGGACAGGGGAAGCCTATAATTCACCCCTCCACTTT.

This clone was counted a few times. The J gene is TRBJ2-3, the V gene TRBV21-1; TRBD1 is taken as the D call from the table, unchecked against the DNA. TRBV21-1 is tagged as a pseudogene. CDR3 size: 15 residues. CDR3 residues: CASSKVYILTDTQYF. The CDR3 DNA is TGTGCCAGCAGCAAAGTTTACATCCTCACAGATACGCAGTATTTT.

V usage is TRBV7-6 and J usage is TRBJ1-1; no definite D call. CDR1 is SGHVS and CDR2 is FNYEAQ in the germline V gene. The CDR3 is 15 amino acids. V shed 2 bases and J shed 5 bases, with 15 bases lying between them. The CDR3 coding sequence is TGTGCCAGCAGCTTATATGAGGCGGGCGGGACTGAAGCTTTCTTT. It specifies CASSLYEAGGTEAFF.

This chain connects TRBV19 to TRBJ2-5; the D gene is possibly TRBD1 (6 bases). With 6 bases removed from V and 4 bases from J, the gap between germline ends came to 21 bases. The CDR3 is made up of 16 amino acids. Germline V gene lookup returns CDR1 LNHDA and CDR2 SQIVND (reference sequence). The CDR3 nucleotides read TGTGCCAGTAGGGCCGCAATGGGGGCCCGCGGAGAGACCCAGTACTTC. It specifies CASRAAMGARGETQYF.

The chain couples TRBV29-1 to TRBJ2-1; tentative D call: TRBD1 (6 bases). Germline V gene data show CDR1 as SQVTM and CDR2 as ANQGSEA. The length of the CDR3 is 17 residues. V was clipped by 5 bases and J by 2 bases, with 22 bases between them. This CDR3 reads CSVLGAAGQNPYNEQFF. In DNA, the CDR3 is TGCAGCGTTTTGGGCGCAGCTGGACAGAACCCCTACAATGAGCAGTTCTTC.

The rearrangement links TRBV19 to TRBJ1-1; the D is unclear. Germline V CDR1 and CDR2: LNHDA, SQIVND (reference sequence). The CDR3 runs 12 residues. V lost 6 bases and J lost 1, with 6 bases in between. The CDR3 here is CASSWRNTEAFF. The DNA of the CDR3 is TGTGCCAGTAGCTGGAGGAACACTGAAGCTTTCTTT.